This is a list of T cell receptor beta chains from one sample in a study of cytomegalovirus exposure and HLA in healthy donors. Profiled with immunoSEQ multiplex PCR; TCRdb holds only in-frame clones, not every one. The sample carries 100,000 to 120,000 clones, over 65% recorded once. Sequences were obtained from PBMCs. Source of these receptors: a woman aged 25 to 39 in good health and CMV-seropositive. Both conserved end residues are part of each CDR3. Fields, in order: V gene, J gene, D gene, clone size, CDR3 protein, CDR3 DNA. A D gene is named only where the DNA matches it firmly. Clone size is shown for a subset of rows, as once, few, many or a class of expanded clone.

v_gene: TRBV6-5; j_gene: TRBJ1-1; d_gene: -; abundance: -; CDR3aa: CASNGQLSNTEAFF; CDR3nt: TGTGCCAGCAATGGACAGTTGTCGAACACTGAAGCTTTCTTT
v_gene: TRBV6-4; j_gene: TRBJ2-1; d_gene: TRBD2; abundance: -; CDR3aa: CASSDSSGVTSGKSSYNEQFF; CDR3nt: TGTGCCAGCAGTGACTCGAGTGGGGTGACTAGCGGAAAAAGCTCCTACAATGAGCAGTTCTTC
v_gene: TRBV18; j_gene: TRBJ2-7; d_gene: TRBD1; abundance: few; CDR3aa: CASSPWGQGAGNEQYF; CDR3nt: TGTGCCAGCTCACCATGGGGACAGGGGGCAGGGAACGAGCAGTACTTC
v_gene: TRBV2; j_gene: TRBJ2-3; d_gene: TRBD2; abundance: -; CDR3aa: CASSEIPGTSGSSPDTQYF; CDR3nt: TGTGCCAGCAGTGAAATACCCGGGACTAGCGGGAGCAGCCCAGATACGCAGTATTTT
v_gene: TRBV6-5; j_gene: TRBJ2-7; d_gene: -; abundance: -; CDR3aa: CASSRQESFHEQYF; CDR3nt: TGTGCCAGCAGTCGACAGGAAAGTTTTCACGAGCAGTACTTC
v_gene: TRBV29-1; j_gene: TRBJ2-1; d_gene: TRBD2; abundance: few; CDR3aa: CSVDVAGGPFLYNEQFF; CDR3nt: TGCAGCGTTGATGTCGCGGGAGGGCCTTTTCTCTACAATGAGCAGTTCTTC
v_gene: TRBV7-3; j_gene: TRBJ2-2; d_gene: TRBD2; abundance: -; CDR3aa: CASSSSLRLAEDTGELFF; CDR3nt: TGTGCCAGCAGCTCATCCCTCAGACTAGCGGAGGACACCGGGGAGCTGTTTTTT
v_gene: TRBV5-1; j_gene: TRBJ1-4; d_gene: TRBD1; abundance: -; CDR3aa: CASSSGTAREKLFF; CDR3nt: TGCGCCAGCAGCTCCGGGACAGCCAGGGAAAAACTGTTTTTT
v_gene: TRBV5-6; j_gene: TRBJ2-7; d_gene: -; abundance: -; CDR3aa: CASSLPGQSYEQYF; CDR3nt: TGTGCCAGCAGCTTGCCCGGACAGTCCTACGAGCAGTACTTC
v_gene: TRBV6-6; j_gene: TRBJ1-4; d_gene: -; abundance: once; CDR3aa: CASTTGRGREKLFF; CDR3nt: TGTGCCAGCACCACGGGACGGGGGAGGGAAAAACTGTTTTTT
v_gene: TRBV6-1; j_gene: TRBJ1-1; d_gene: -; abundance: -; CDR3aa: CASSDRGLTEAFF; CDR3nt: TGTGCCAGCAGCGATCGAGGGCTCACTGAAGCTTTCTTT
v_gene: TRBV5-4; j_gene: TRBJ1-1; d_gene: -; abundance: -; CDR3aa: CASSLSAGSTEAFF; CDR3nt: TGTGCCAGCAGCTTGTCGGCGGGATCCACTGAAGCTTTCTTT
v_gene: TRBV5-1; j_gene: TRBJ1-4; d_gene: -; abundance: -; CDR3aa: CASSLVPNNEKLFF; CDR3nt: TGCGCCAGCAGCTTGGTCCCCAATAATGAAAAACTGTTTTTT
v_gene: TRBV27; j_gene: TRBJ1-6; d_gene: -; abundance: -; CDR3aa: CASSLFAGQLSSYNSPLHF; CDR3nt: TGTGCCAGCAGTTTATTTGCGGGTCAGCTGAGCTCCTATAATTCACCCCTCCACTTT
v_gene: TRBV19; j_gene: TRBJ2-7; d_gene: TRBD2; abundance: -; CDR3aa: CASSIGGGAYEQYF; CDR3nt: TGTGCCAGTAGTATCGGCGGGGGAGCCTACGAGCAGTACTTC
v_gene: TRBV11-2; j_gene: TRBJ1-1; d_gene: -; abundance: -; CDR3aa: CASSLGPPGVNTEAFF; CDR3nt: TGTGCCAGCAGCTTGGGGCCCCCTGGGGTGAACACTGAAGCTTTCTTT
v_gene: TRBV9; j_gene: TRBJ2-7; d_gene: -; abundance: few; CDR3aa: CASSAQGVPYEQYF; CDR3nt: TGTGCCAGCAGCGCCCAAGGAGTACCCTACGAGCAGTACTTC
v_gene: TRBV10-2; j_gene: TRBJ2-1; d_gene: TRBD2; abundance: -; CDR3aa: CASTSGTSVGYNEQFF; CDR3nt: TGCGCCAGCACCTCCGGGACTAGCGTCGGCTACAATGAGCAGTTCTTC
v_gene: TRBV6-1; j_gene: TRBJ2-7; d_gene: TRBD2; abundance: -; CDR3aa: CASSNLGLAGNEQYF; CDR3nt: TGTGCCAGCAGTAACCTGGGACTAGCGGGAAACGAGCAGTACTTC
v_gene: TRBV7-9; j_gene: TRBJ2-7; d_gene: TRBD2; abundance: -; CDR3aa: CSSSPRDSGIYEQYF; CDR3nt: TGTTCCAGCAGCCCCAGGGATAGCGGGATATACGAGCAGTACTTC
v_gene: TRBV13; j_gene: TRBJ1-1; d_gene: -; abundance: once; CDR3aa: CASSLKQGGFEAFF; CDR3nt: TGTGCCAGCAGCTTAAAACAGGGTGGATTTGAAGCTTTCTTT
v_gene: TRBV4-1; j_gene: TRBJ2-1; d_gene: TRBD2; abundance: -; CDR3aa: CASSRGRLAGGGYNEQFF; CDR3nt: TGCGCCAGCAGCCGTGGACGGCTAGCGGGAGGAGGCTACAATGAGCAGTTCTTC